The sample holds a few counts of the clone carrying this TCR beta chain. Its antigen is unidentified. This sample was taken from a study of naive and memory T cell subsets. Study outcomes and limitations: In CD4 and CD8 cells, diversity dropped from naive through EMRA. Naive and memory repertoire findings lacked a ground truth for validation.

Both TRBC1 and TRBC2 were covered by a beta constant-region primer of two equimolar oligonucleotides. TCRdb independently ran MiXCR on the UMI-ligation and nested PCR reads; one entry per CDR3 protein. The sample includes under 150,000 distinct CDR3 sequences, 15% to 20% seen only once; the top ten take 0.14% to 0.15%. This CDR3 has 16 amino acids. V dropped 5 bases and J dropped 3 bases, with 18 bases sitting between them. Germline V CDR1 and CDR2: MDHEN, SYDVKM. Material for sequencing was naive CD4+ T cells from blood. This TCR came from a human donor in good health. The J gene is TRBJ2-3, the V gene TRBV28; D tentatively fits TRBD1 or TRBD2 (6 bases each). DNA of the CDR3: TGTGCCAGCAGTCTAGGAGGGGGAGCGGTAACAGATACGCAGTATTTT. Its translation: CASSLGGGAVTDTQYF.